One and the same sample provided the 21 T cell receptor beta chains below, sequenced in a study of CD8+ T cells in alopecia areata. Extraction and reverse transcription of RNA yielded cDNA as the sequencing template. Only in-frame clones appear in the TCRdb table, and some are missing; sequencing was by immunoSEQ multiplex PCR. The sample holds over 150,000 clones, around 60% seen once. The sequences come from CD4+ T cells sorted from blood, collected at week 0. The source is a human donor with alopecia areata.

CDR3 sequence reads: CAWSGGQRNTEAFF. The CDR3 coding sequence is TGTGCCTGGAGTGGGGGACAGCGGAACACTGAAGCTTTCTTT. The chain combines TRBV30 with TRBJ1-1; TRBD1 aligns across 7 bases. The germline V gene has CDR1 GTSNPN and CDR2 SVGIG (reference sequence). This CDR3 comprises 14 residues. With V trimmed by 1 base and J by 1 base, 3 bases remained unmatched.

The V and J genes are TRBV30 and TRBJ1-1; D unresolved. The CDR3 is made up of 15 amino acids. The germline V gene has CDR1 GTSNPN and CDR2 SVGIG (reference sequence). Trimming stripped 0 bases from V and 5 bases from J, with 16 bases between. CDR3 DNA: TGTGCCTGGAGTGTTGAGACGGGGTTACCAACTGAAGCTTTCTTT. Translating it yields CAWSVETGLPTEAFF. Filled out from reference TRBV30 and TRBJ1-1, the complete variable domain reads SQTIHQWPATLVQPVGSPLSLECTVEGTSNPNLYWYRQAAGRGLQLLFYSVGIGQISSEVPQNLSASRPQDRQFILSSKKLLLSDSGFYLCAWSVETGLPTEAFFGQGTRLTVV.

The gene calls are TRBV7-2 and TRBJ2-1; possible D gene TRBD2, 5 bases. This CDR3 region has 12 residues. From germline, CDR1 is SGHTA and CDR2 FQGNSA. V lost 5 bases and J lost 3, with 5 bases in between. The CDR3 coding sequence is TGTGCCAGCAGCCGGGGCTACAATGAGCAGTTCTTC. Protein product: CASSRGYNEQFF.

The chain uses TRBV5-1 and TRBJ1-1; a possible D gene is TRBD1 (6 bases). CDR1 is SGHRS and CDR2 is YFSETQ in the germline V gene. V dropped 4 bases and J dropped 2 bases, with 21 bases sitting between them. This CDR3 has 17 amino acids. CDR3 loop: CASSNYQGIGGNTEAFF. The CDR3 DNA reads TGCGCCAGCAGCAACTACCAGGGGATAGGAGGAAACACTGAAGCTTTCTTT.

The genes are TRBV9 and TRBJ2-7; 9 bases map to TRBD1. The CDR3 is 14 residues long. V lost 3 bases to trimming and J lost 2 bases; unmatched junction nucleotides: 3. The germline gives CDR1 SGDLS, CDR2 YYNGEE. The CDR3 region has the DNA TGTGCCAGCAGCGCCGGGACAGGGCCCTACGAGCAGTACTTC. Amino acid sequence: CASSAGTGPYEQYF.

This clone was seen more than once but under ten times. The V and J genes are TRBV5-1 and TRBJ2-7; 8 nucleotides align to TRBD1. The CDR3 has 15 residues. V lost 0 bases and J lost 6; bases outside the gene matches: 8. CDR1 SGHRS and CDR2 YFSETQ come from the germline V gene. The CDR3 reads CASSLAGTGSSEQYF. The CDR3 nucleotides are TGCGCCAGCAGCTTGGCCGGGACAGGAAGTAGCGAGCAGTACTTC.

The genes are TRBV6-5 and TRBJ1-1; the match to TRBD1 covers 8 bases. This CDR3 is built from 15 residues. J gave up 0 bases and V 7 bases, and 7 bases lay outside the gene matches. In germline, CDR1 is MNHEY, CDR2 SVGAGI. CDR3 DNA: TGTGCCAGCATGGAGACAGGGGTAATGAACACTGAAGCTTTCTTT. Amino acids: CASMETGVMNTEAFF.

The V call is TRBV29-1, the J call TRBJ2-2, with 7 nucleotides matching TRBD1. The CDR3 is made up of 13 amino acids. Unmatched junction bases numbered 3, after V lost 6 bases and J lost 2 bases. Germline CDR1 reads SQVTM; CDR2 reads ANQGSEA. CDR3 protein: CSVGTVNTGELFF. As DNA, the CDR3 is TGCAGCGTAGGGACAGTAAACACCGGGGAGCTGTTTTTT.

This clone has more than one count but fewer than ten. In DNA form, the CDR3 reads TGTGCCAGCAGCCATTTAGCCGGGGGGAGTCCCTACGAGCAGTACTTC. This encodes CASSHLAGGSPYEQYF. The V and J genes are TRBV14 and TRBJ2-7, with 7 bases aligning to TRBD2. V was pared by 3 bases and J by 2 bases, with 10 bases of the junction left unmatched. From germline, CDR1 is SGHDN and CDR2 FVKESK. CDR3 length: 16 amino acids. Looking up the rest from reference TRBV14 and TRBJ2-7 gives the full variable domain: EAGVTQFPSHSVIEKGQTVTLRCDPISGHDNLYWYRRVMGKEIKFLLHFVKESKQDESGMPNNRFLAERTGGTYSTLKVQPAELEDSGVYFCASSHLAGGSPYEQYFGPGTRLTVT.

This clone was counted a few times. This chain uses TRBV30 with TRBJ2-7, with a possible D match to TRBD2 (6 bases). This CDR3 is 14 amino acids long. From germline, CDR1 is GTSNPN and CDR2 SVGIG (reference sequence). V lost 4 bases and J 2 bases, leaving 15 bases between the germline ends. The CDR3 here is CAWKLWGDPYEQYF. As DNA, the CDR3 is TGTGCCTGGAAGTTATGGGGGGACCCCTACGAGCAGTACTTC.

The rearrangement joins TRBV7-9 to TRBJ2-1; the match to TRBD2 covers 7 bases. Trimming cost V 11 bases and J 10 bases; bases outside gene matches: 17. The CDR3 is 14 residues long. Germline V CDR1 and CDR2: SEHNR, FQNEAQ (reference sequence). For the CDR3, the DNA is TGTGCCGGATCAGCCGGACTAGGGAAGAGCGAGCAGTTCTTC. Translating gives CAGSAGLGKSEQFF.

This clone has just a few counts. This chain uses TRBV29-1 with TRBJ2-7, with D tentatively TRBD1 (7 bases). Trimming pared 2 bases from V and 5 bases from J, leaving 16 bases between. In germline, CDR1 is SQVTM, CDR2 ANQGSEA. The CDR3 length is 14 residues. For the CDR3, the DNA is TGCAGCGTTGAAAAGGGTTCAGGGGGGAACGAGCAGTACTTC. As protein: CSVEKGSGGNEQYF.

V and J are TRBV5-1 and TRBJ2-3; D not resolved. CDR1 is SGHRS, CDR2 YFSETQ, per germline. With 3 bases removed from V and 5 bases from J, the gap between germline ends came to 4 bases. The CDR3 runs 11 residues. CDR3 bases: TGCGCCAGCAGCTACGAAGATACGCAGTATTTT. It is translated as CASSYEDTQYF.

In this sample, this clone turned up once. V and J are TRBV7-9 and TRBJ2-3; possible D gene TRBD1, 6 bases. CDR3 length equals 13 residues. Trimming shortened V by 5 bases and J by 4 bases, and 10 bases separated the two germline ends. Germline values: CDR1 SEHNR, CDR2 FQNEAQ (reference sequence). As DNA, the CDR3 is TGTGCCAGCAGCCTCGGACAGTCAGATACGCAGTATTTT. Its protein product is CASSLGQSDTQYF.

The V call is TRBV7-2, the J call TRBJ2-5; D gene ambiguous. The J call may be mistaken, given a closer DNA end match to TRBJ2-7. Germline V lookup: CDR1 SGHTA, CDR2 FQGNSA. The length of the CDR3 is 11 residues. CDR3 sequence (DNA): TGTGCCAGCAGCCGCCTCTACGAGCAGTACTTC. It codes for CASSRLYEQYF.

This clone showed up just a few times. CDR3 sequence reads: CSVEVAYEQYF. The CDR3 coding sequence is TGCAGCGTTGAAGTGGCGTACGAGCAGTACTTC. The chain employs TRBV29-1 and TRBJ2-7; the D is unclear. This CDR3 is built from 11 residues. Germline assignment: CDR1 SQVTM and CDR2 ANQGSEA. Trimming stripped 1 base from V and 4 bases from J, with 5 bases between.

The chain combines TRBV20-1 with TRBJ2-3; D gene unclear. The CDR3 is 10 amino acids. Trimming took off 5 bases at V and 8 bases at J, with 8 bases between the two ends. Germline CDR1 DFQATT, CDR2 SNEGSKA (reference sequence). CDR3 nucleotide sequence: TGCAGTGCTCTCAGCATTACGCAGTATTTT. This codes for CSALSITQYF.

The chain joins TRBV29-1 to TRBJ2-4; possibly TRBD2 for D (6 bases). The CDR3 is made up of 13 amino acids. V shed 5 bases and J shed 3 bases, with 11 bases lying between them. Germline loops: CDR1 SQVTM, CDR2 ANQGSEA. The CDR3 DNA sequence: TGCAGCGTTTCCGTGGGACTCAAAAACATTCAGTACTTC. Protein: CSVSVGLKNIQYF.

The chain recombines TRBV10-1 with TRBJ1-1, with D hard to call. Trimming cost V 2 bases and J 2 bases, with 6 bases left between them. This CDR3 region has 13 residues. From germline, CDR1 is WNHNN and CDR2 SYGVQD (reference sequence). As DNA, the CDR3 is TGCGCCAGCAGTGAGCAGTTAAACACTGAAGCTTTCTTT. Its protein product is CASSEQLNTEAFF.

CDR3 amino acids: CASSYSTDRVMYF. Here the CDR3 DNA reads TGTGCCAGCAGTTACTCGACAGACCGAGTCATGTATTTT. The rearrangement links TRBV6-6 to TRBJ2-3; D perhaps matches TRBD1 (5 bases). The germline V gene encodes CDR1 MNHNY and CDR2 SVGAGI (reference sequence). This CDR3 contains 13 residues. The V end was cut by 0 bases, the J end by 14 bases, with 15 bases between.

For this clone: The sample holds other DNA sequences that translate to the same CDR3. The V gene is TRBV5-1, the J gene TRBJ2-7, with 9 bases that match TRBD1. The V gene's germline CDR1 is SGHRS and CDR2 YFSETQ. Trimming at V came to 2 bases and at J to 3 bases, leaving 3 bases not matched to a gene. This CDR3 comprises 14 residues. The CDR3: CASSLGQGIYEQYF. Here the CDR3 DNA reads TGCGCCAGCAGCTTAGGACAGGGGATCTACGAGCAGTACTTC.